This note documents a single T cell receptor (beta chain) sequence. The data stem from a study of cytomegalovirus exposure and HLA in healthy donors. Researchers ran the PCR with 60 Vbeta and 13 Jbeta primers. The method was immunoSEQ multiplex PCR; TCRdb's version includes in-frame clones alone and lacks a portion of them. The repertoire holds about 140,000 clones, with roughly 81% as singletons. This CDR3 has 13 residues. V gave up 6 bases and J gave up 8 bases; unmatched junction bases: 9. Germline V gives CDR1 MNHEY, CDR2 SVGAGI. Sequencing input: PBMCs. The TCR was taken from a female donor in good health and CMV-seronegative. V usage is TRBV6-5 and J usage is TRBJ1-2; 7 bases fit TRBD1. The CDR3 sequence is CASSQGGSLGYTF. CDR3 DNA sequence: TGTGCCAGCAGCCAGGGGGGCAGCTTAGGCTACACCTTC.